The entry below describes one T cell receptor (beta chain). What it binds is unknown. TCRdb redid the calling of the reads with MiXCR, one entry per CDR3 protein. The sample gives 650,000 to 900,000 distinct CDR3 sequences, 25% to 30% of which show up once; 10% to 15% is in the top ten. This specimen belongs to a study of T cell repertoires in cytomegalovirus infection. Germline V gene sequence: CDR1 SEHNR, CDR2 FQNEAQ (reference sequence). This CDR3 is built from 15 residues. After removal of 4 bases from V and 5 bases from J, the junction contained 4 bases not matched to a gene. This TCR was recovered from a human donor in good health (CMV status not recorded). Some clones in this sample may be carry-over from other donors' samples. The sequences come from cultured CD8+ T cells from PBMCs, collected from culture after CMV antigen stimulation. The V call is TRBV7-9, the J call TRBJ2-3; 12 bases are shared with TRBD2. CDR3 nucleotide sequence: TGTGCCAGCAGCTCCCTAGCGGGGGGGCGAGATACGCAGTATTTT. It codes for CASSSLAGGRDTQYF.